This T cell receptor (beta chain) was captured by sequencing in a study of blood T cells in healthy people across ages. Points from the study as a whole: Age showed a roughly linear inverse relationship with TCR beta diversity per million T cells.

Next came a second PCR, run for 7 to 11 cycles, which used a sample-barcoded 5' primer along with a J-beta primer mix. TCRdb called the 5' RACE reads again in MiXCR, with one record for every CDR3 protein. The sample has 1,800,000 or so distinct CDR3 sequences, about 39% seen once; the top ten hold about 23%. Turning to this clonotype: The antigen remains undetermined.

The sequencing sample was made of blood. This clonotype was sampled from a human donor in good health.

This CDR3 reads CSVGLGGYGYTF. Written as DNA, the CDR3 is TGCAGCGTTGGTTTGGGGGGGTATGGCTACACCTTC. V is TRBV29-1 and J is TRBJ1-2; a possible D gene is TRBD1 (5 bases). The V end lost 4 bases, the J end lost 5 bases, and 11 bases lay between the germline ends. The germline CDR1 and CDR2 sequences are SQVTM and ANQGSEA. The CDR3 has 12 residues.